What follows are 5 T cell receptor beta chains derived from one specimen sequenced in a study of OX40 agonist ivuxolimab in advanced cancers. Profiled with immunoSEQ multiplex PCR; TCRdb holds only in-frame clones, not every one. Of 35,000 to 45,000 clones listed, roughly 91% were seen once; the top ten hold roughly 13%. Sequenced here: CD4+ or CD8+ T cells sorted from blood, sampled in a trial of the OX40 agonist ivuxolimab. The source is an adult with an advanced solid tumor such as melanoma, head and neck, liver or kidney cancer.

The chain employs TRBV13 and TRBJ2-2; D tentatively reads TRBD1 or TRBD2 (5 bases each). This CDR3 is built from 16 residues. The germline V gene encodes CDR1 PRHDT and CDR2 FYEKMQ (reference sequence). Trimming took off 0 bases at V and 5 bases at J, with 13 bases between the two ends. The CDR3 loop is CASSLGPGPRTGELFF. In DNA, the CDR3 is TGTGCCAGCAGCTTAGGCCCGGGACCGAGGACCGGGGAGCTGTTTTTT.

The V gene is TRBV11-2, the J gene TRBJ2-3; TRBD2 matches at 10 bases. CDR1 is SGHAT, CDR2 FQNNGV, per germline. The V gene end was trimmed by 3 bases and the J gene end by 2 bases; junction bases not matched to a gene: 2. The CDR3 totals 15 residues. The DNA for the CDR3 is TGTGCCAGCAGCTTTACTAGCGGGACCACAGATACGCAGTATTTT. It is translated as CASSFTSGTTDTQYF.

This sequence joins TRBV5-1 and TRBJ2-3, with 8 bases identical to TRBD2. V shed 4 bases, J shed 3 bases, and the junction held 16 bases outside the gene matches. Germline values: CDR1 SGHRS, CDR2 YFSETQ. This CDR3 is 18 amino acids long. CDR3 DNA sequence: TGCGCCAGCAGCGTGGTCCCACTTCAGCGGGAGCAGACAGATACGCAGTATTTT. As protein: CASSVVPLQREQTDTQYF.

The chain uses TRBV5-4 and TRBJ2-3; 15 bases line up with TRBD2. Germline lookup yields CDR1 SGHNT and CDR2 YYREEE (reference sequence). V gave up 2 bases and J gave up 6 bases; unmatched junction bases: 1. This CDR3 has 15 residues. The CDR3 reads CASSLGLAGGDTQYF. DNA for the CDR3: TGTGCCAGCAGCTTAGGACTAGCGGGAGGGGATACGCAGTATTTT.

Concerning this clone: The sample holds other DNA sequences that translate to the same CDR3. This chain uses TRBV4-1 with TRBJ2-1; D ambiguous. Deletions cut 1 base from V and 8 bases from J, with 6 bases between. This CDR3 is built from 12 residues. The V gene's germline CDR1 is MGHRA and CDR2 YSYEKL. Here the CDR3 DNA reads TGCGCCAGCAGCCAAGGGGCGGATGAGCAGTTCTTC. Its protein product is CASSQGADEQFF.